This entry lists 20 T cell receptor beta chains sequenced from one sample in a study of human T cells and chemical hapten exposure. The time point here: patch test 1, 2 weeks after DPC sensitization. Treatment denoted: therapeutic diphenylcyclopropenone sensitization with weekly scalp DPC. A single record per CDR3 protein comes from TCRdb applying MiXCR to the RACE reads. Here the sample spans approximately 350,000 distinct CDR3 sequences, around 7% being singletons. Sequenced material: whole blood, taken in connection with sensitization to the hapten diphenylcyclopropenone (DPC). These receptors were taken from a woman between 18 and 29 years old with alopecia areata. Some clones in this sample may be carry-over from other donors' samples.

There are many counts of this clonotype. The rearrangement uses TRBV18 and TRBJ1-5; tentatively, D is TRBD1 (6 bases). Deletions cut 3 bases from V and 4 bases from J, with 10 bases between. Germline V lookup: CDR1 KGHSH, CDR2 LQKENI. This CDR3 contains 14 residues. CDR3 sequence: CASSPYRDNQPQHF. CDR3 in DNA: TGTGCCAGCTCACCGTACAGGGATAATCAGCCCCAGCATTTT.

This clonotype was counted between two and nine times. The chain carries TRBV3-1 and TRBJ2-1, with TRBD2 identical over 7 bases. Losses at the gene ends were 2 bases for V and 9 bases for J; bases not matched to a gene: 7. The CDR3 is 14 residues long. Looked up from germline, CDR1 is LGHDT and CDR2 is YNNKEL (reference sequence). CDR3 coding DNA: TGTGCCAGCAGCCAACCAGGACTAGATCGTGAGCAGTTCTTC. It yields the protein CASSQPGLDREQFF.

The chain is built from TRBV3-1 and TRBJ2-7; no firm D call. Trimming left V 0 bases short and J 7 bases short, with 10 bases between. Germline V lookup: CDR1 LGHDT, CDR2 YNNKEL (reference sequence). This CDR3 region has 13 residues. CDR3 in DNA: TGTGCCAGCAGCCAAGATGGGTTGGGGGAGCAGTACTTC. It encodes CASSQDGLGEQYF.

This clonotype was counted between two and nine times. The J gene is TRBJ1-1, the V gene TRBV7-9; 7 bases are a match to TRBD1. This CDR3 region has 15 residues. The trim removed 0 bases at V and 4 bases at J, leaving 5 bases unmatched. Germline CDR1 is SEHNR and CDR2 is FQNEAQ (reference sequence). The DNA for the CDR3 is TGTGCCAGCAGCTTAGCAGGGGACAGAGGCACTGAAGCTTTCTTT. Encoded protein: CASSLAGDRGTEAFF.

This clonotype was counted only a few times. The chain is built from TRBV20-1 and TRBJ2-6; D not certain. The CDR3 runs 14 residues. In germline, CDR1 is DFQATT, CDR2 SNEGSKA (reference sequence). The V end lost 4 bases, the J end lost 2 bases, and 9 bases lay between the germline ends. CDR3 sequence (DNA): TGCAGTGCTAACATTTTTCCTGGGGCCAACGTCCTGACTTTC. Amino acid sequence: CSANIFPGANVLTF.

V gene TRBV12-3 or TRBV12-4 combines with J gene TRBJ1-1; D is unresolved. There are 14 residues in the CDR3. Trimming pared 3 bases from V and 5 bases from J, leaving 13 bases between. The CDR3 here is CASSFLVRETEAFF. For the CDR3, the DNA is TGTGCCAGCAGTTTCCTGGTAAGAGAGACTGAAGCTTTCTTT.

This clonotype occurred many times. This chain joins TRBV6-4 and TRBJ2-3; D remains unclear. Germline loops: CDR1 MRHNA, CDR2 SNTAGT. V was cut by 6 bases and J by 0 bases, with 7 bases left in between. This CDR3 has 13 residues. CDR3 region: CASSAASTDTQYF. The CDR3 region has the DNA TGTGCCAGCAGCGCTGCTAGCACAGATACGCAGTATTTT.

The chain links TRBV7-9 to TRBJ2-5; D uncertain. Trimming cost V 3 bases and J 1 base, with 12 bases left between them. Germline CDR1 and CDR2: SEHNR and FQNEAQ (reference sequence). This CDR3 spans 15 amino acids. CDR3 sequence (DNA): TGTGCCAGCAGCTTGGAACCCGCCTTCCAAGAGACCCAGTACTTC. This encodes CASSLEPAFQETQYF.

This chain links TRBV6-2 or TRBV6-3 with TRBJ1-4; 7 bases fit TRBD1. Germline CDR1 MNHEY, CDR2 SVGEGT. V gave up 6 bases and J gave up 1 base; unmatched junction bases: 14. This CDR3 has 18 residues. The chain's CDR3 is CASRNDRAPGGTNEKLFF. The CDR3, as DNA: TGTGCCAGCAGAAACGACAGGGCGCCCGGTGGAACTAATGAAAAACTGTTTTTT.

This clonotype was counted between two and nine times. The chain uses TRBV6-1 and TRBJ2-3; D gene ambiguous. With 6 bases removed from V and 4 bases from J, the gap between germline ends came to 5 bases. Germline lookup yields CDR1 MNHNS and CDR2 SASEGT. There are 11 residues in the CDR3. For the CDR3, the DNA is TGTGCCAGCAGATTTGCAGATACGCAGTATTTT. The encoded protein is CASRFADTQYF.

The chain carries TRBV6-1 and TRBJ2-3; 13 bases fit TRBD2. The J segment lost 1 base and the V segment lost 7 bases, leaving 14 bases of the junction unmatched. This CDR3 spans 19 amino acids. Germline V gives CDR1 MNHNS, CDR2 SASEGT. CDR3 sequence: CASNPHGTSGVWGTDTQYF. In DNA form, the CDR3 reads TGTGCCAGCAATCCGCACGGGACTAGCGGGGTTTGGGGCACAGATACGCAGTATTTT.

The V call is TRBV29-1, the J call TRBJ2-1, with TRBD2 matching over 8 bases. Germline V gene data show CDR1 as SQVTM and CDR2 as ANQGSEA. Losses at the gene ends were 6 bases for V and 6 bases for J; bases not matched to a gene: 13. This CDR3 region has 15 residues. CDR3: CSVGLGLATINEQFF. Here the CDR3 DNA reads TGCAGCGTGGGCCTTGGACTAGCTACTATCAATGAGCAGTTCTTC.

The chain joins TRBV29-1 to TRBJ1-1; D remains unclear. Trimming stripped 4 bases from V and 6 bases from J, with 6 bases between. The CDR3 is 10 amino acids. Per germline, CDR1 SQVTM and CDR2 ANQGSEA. CDR3 residues: CSVAASEAFF. The CDR3 DNA is TGCAGCGTTGCCGCGTCTGAAGCTTTCTTT.

This clonotype was observed at least ten times. This sequence joins TRBV29-1 and TRBJ2-1, with 7 bases fitting TRBD1. The CDR3 sequence is 11 residues long. The J segment lost 10 bases and the V segment lost 0 bases, leaving 0 bases of the junction unmatched. In germline, CDR1 is SQVTM, CDR2 ANQGSEA. In DNA, the CDR3 is TGCAGCGTTGAAGAGGACAGGGAGCAGTTCTTC. This sequence encodes CSVEEDREQFF.

This clonotype was detected a few times. The rearrangement joins TRBV10-3 to TRBJ1-3; D gene uncertain. Germline assignment: CDR1 ENHRY and CDR2 SYGVKD. CDR3 length: 17 amino acids. V was pared by 0 bases and J by 0 bases, with 12 bases between. The CDR3 coding sequence is TGTGCCATCAGTGAGTCTCGGTCCAGTTCCTCTGGAAACACCATATATTTT. It is translated as CAISESRSSSSGNTIYF.

In this sample, this clonotype turned up a few times. V is TRBV6-2 or TRBV6-3 and J is TRBJ1-2; 7 bases are shared with TRBD1. The V gene's germline CDR1 is MNHEY and CDR2 SVGEGT. Trimming removed 7 bases from V and 5 bases from J; junction bases left unmatched: 16. The CDR3 consists of 16 residues. Here the CDR3 reads CASTDNRGPGGYGYTF. The CDR3 DNA follows: TGTGCCAGCACGGATAACAGGGGCCCCGGCGGGTATGGCTACACCTTC.

The sample holds one count of this clonotype. CDR3 sequence reads: CASSYSYRTRNYYGYTF. DNA for the CDR3: TGTGCCAGCAGTTACTCTTACAGGACACGTAATTACTATGGCTACACCTTC. The chain recombines TRBV6-5 with TRBJ1-2, with a possible D match to TRBD1 (5 bases). The V and J ends lost 0 bases and 3 bases respectively, with 17 bases between them. Germline V gene data show CDR1 as MNHEY and CDR2 as SVGAGI. The CDR3 is 17 residues long.

There are a few counts of this clonotype. The chain is built from TRBV12-3 or TRBV12-4 and TRBJ2-5; D remains ambiguous. This CDR3 comprises 14 residues. V was clipped by 5 bases and J by 1 base, with 11 bases between them. The CDR3 region is CASSPTTAQETQYF. The CDR3 coding sequence is TGTGCCAGCAGTCCAACGACGGCCCAAGAGACCCAGTACTTC.

This chain uses TRBV4-1 with TRBJ2-6, with D possibly called TRBD1 or TRBD2 (5 bases each). Germline CDR1 is MGHRA and CDR2 is YSYEKL. The CDR3 spans 16 residues. Trimming took off 4 bases at V and 2 bases at J, with 12 bases between the two ends. The chain's CDR3 is CASSPLGDPGANVLTF. CDR3 in DNA: TGCGCCAGCAGCCCCCTAGGGGACCCTGGGGCCAACGTCCTGACTTTC.

J is TRBJ1-5 and V is TRBV4-3; D uncertain. Germline CDR1 LGHNA, CDR2 YSLEER. Trimming left V 0 bases short and J 4 bases short, with 13 bases between. The CDR3 loop spans 16 amino acids. CDR3 nucleotide sequence: TGCGCCAGCAGCCAAGAAAGGGCGAGTTATAATCAGCCCCAGCATTTT. This sequence encodes CASSQERASYNQPQHF.